These 20 T cell receptor beta chains were all obtained from the same sample, sequenced in a study of regulatory T cells in long-lasting Graves disease. Stated time point: newly diagnosed GD, antithyroid drugs for less than 3 months. Construction of the TCR library relied on RNA isolated from PBMCs. Construction of TCR beta libraries relied on iRepertoire HTBI primers and on Arm-PCR targeting CDR3 regions. TCRdb reanalysed the multiplex PCR reads using MiXCR and keeps one entry per CDR3 protein. The repertoire consists of 450,000 to 650,000 distinct CDR3 sequences, with more than 15% occurring once and the leading ten covering 20% to 30%. The same data also went into a second study, on T cells in Graves' hyperthyroidism and ophthalmopathy.

The sample consisted of peripheral blood mononuclear cells (PBMCs), taken at new diagnosis, from a patient treated with antithyroid drugs. Receptors originate from a woman in her forties or fifties with Graves disease.

This clonotype was seen at least ten times. The chain recombines TRBV12-3 or TRBV12-4 with TRBJ1-5, with D possibly matching TRBD1 (5 bases). V shed 2 bases and J shed 0 bases, with 11 bases lying between them. The CDR3 is 16 residues long. The CDR3 here is CASSLRGWTSNQPQHF. DNA for the CDR3: TGTGCCAGCAGTTTAAGGGGCTGGACTAGCAATCAGCCCCAGCATTTT.

The rearrangement uses TRBV28 and TRBJ1-5; D remains ambiguous. Germline V lookup: CDR1 MDHEN, CDR2 SYDVKM. The CDR3 consists of 15 residues. Trimming removed 3 bases from V and 2 bases from J, with 11 bases in between. CDR3 protein: CASSLGSRGNQPQHF. The CDR3 nucleotides are TGTGCCAGCAGTTTGGGCAGCAGAGGCAATCAGCCCCAGCATTTT.

This clonotype showed up many times. The chain has TRBV28 and TRBJ1-1; possible D gene TRBD1, 6 bases. Germline V gives CDR1 MDHEN, CDR2 SYDVKM. The CDR3 totals 17 residues. V lost 5 bases and J lost 0, with 19 bases in between. The chain's CDR3 is CASSQNPRQAMNTEAFF. CDR3 coding DNA: TGTGCCAGCAGTCAAAACCCCCGACAGGCCATGAACACTGAAGCTTTCTTT.

At least ten counts were recorded for this clonotype. V usage is TRBV30 and J usage is TRBJ1-1; D is possibly TRBD1 (6 bases). The CDR3 has 13 residues. Deletions cut 0 bases from V and 6 bases from J, with 11 bases between. The germline CDR1 and CDR2 sequences are GTSNPN and SVGIG (reference sequence). The CDR3 is CAWSVQGLAEAFF. The CDR3 DNA reads TGTGCCTGGAGTGTCCAGGGGCTAGCTGAAGCTTTCTTT. The full variable domain, completed using reference TRBV30 and TRBJ1-1, is SQTIHQWPATLVQPVGSPLSLECTVEGTSNPNLYWYRQAAGRGLQLLFYSVGIGQISSEVPQNLSASRPQDRQFILSSKKLLLSDSGFYLCAWSVQGLAEAFFGQGTRLTVV.

This clonotype has ten or more counts. This chain links TRBV6-1 with TRBJ1-2; unclear D gene. Germline V CDR1 and CDR2: MNHNS, SASEGT. There are 14 residues in the CDR3. The V gene lost 5 bases and the J gene lost 4 bases, with 14 bases spanning the gap. The CDR3 region has the DNA TGTGCCAGCAGTCTCACGATCGGTCTCTATGGCTACACCTTC. Translating gives CASSLTIGLYGYTF.

This clonotype came up a few times. The chain uses TRBV24-1 and TRBJ1-6, with TRBD1 identical over 8 bases. The CDR3 is made up of 14 amino acids. V dropped 9 bases and J dropped 7; count of bases not matched to a gene: 7. Germline values: CDR1 KGHDR, CDR2 SFDVKD. The CDR3 nucleotides are TGTGCCACCCCTTTTGGGACAGGAAATTCACCCCTCCACTTT. It specifies CATPFGTGNSPLHF.

This clonotype was recorded many times. The chain links TRBV9 to TRBJ1-6; D unclear. In germline, CDR1 is SGDLS, CDR2 YYNGEE. CDR3 length equals 13 residues. V was trimmed by 0 bases and J by 7 bases, leaving 5 bases between them. CDR3 nucleotides: TGTGCCAGCAGCGTAGAGCAGAATTCACCCCTCCACTTT. As protein: CASSVEQNSPLHF.

The chain recombines TRBV12-3 or TRBV12-4 with TRBJ2-6; D unclear. The CDR3 is 14 residues long. V lost 0 bases, J lost 4 bases, and 4 bases lay in between. As DNA, the CDR3 is TGTGCCAGCAGTTTAGCGGGGGGGGCCAACGTCCTGACTTTC. It yields the protein CASSLAGGANVLTF.

This clonotype occurred a few times. The rearrangement joins TRBV6-1 to TRBJ1-3, with unresolved D. The V and J ends lost 2 bases and 4 bases respectively, with 6 bases between them. Germline CDR1 is MNHNS and CDR2 is SASEGT. The CDR3 totals 13 residues. CDR3 sequence (DNA): TGTGCCAGCAGTGAACTAAGAGGAAACACCATATATTTT. Protein product: CASSELRGNTIYF.

The chain has TRBV19 and TRBJ1-6; D uncertain. This CDR3 has 16 residues. The V gene lost 3 bases and the J gene lost 8 bases, with 17 bases spanning the gap. The germline CDR1 and CDR2 sequences are LNHDA and SQIVND (reference sequence). In DNA form, the CDR3 reads TGTGCCAGTAGTATTTTCGGGTTGAACTGGGATTCACCCCTCCACTTT. This gives the protein CASSIFGLNWDSPLHF.

This clonotype was seen a handful of times. V and J are TRBV6-1 and TRBJ2-1; 9 bases map to TRBD1. The V segment lost 10 bases and the J segment 7 bases; nucleotides outside the gene matches: 11. CDR3 length: 14 amino acids. Germline V gene data show CDR1 as MNHNS and CDR2 as SASEGT. This CDR3 is CAISSRGTGNEQFF. DNA of the CDR3: TGTGCCATCTCAAGCCGGGGGACAGGGAATGAGCAGTTCTTC.

The rearrangement joins TRBV10-3 to TRBJ1-5, with D uncertain. This CDR3 is built from 13 residues. Trimming removed 6 bases from V and 5 bases from J, with 11 bases in between. The germline gives CDR1 ENHRY, CDR2 SYGVKD. CDR3 in DNA: TGTGCCATCAGAAATCAGGACGATCAGCCCCAGCATTTT. This codes for CAIRNQDDQPQHF.

This clonotype was detected many times. The V call is TRBV25-1, the J call TRBJ1-2, with 10 bases matching TRBD1. Germline V CDR1 and CDR2: MGHDK, SYGVNS. Trimming at V came to 7 bases and at J to 7 bases, leaving 9 bases not matched to a gene. The CDR3 totals 14 residues. The CDR3: CASTFGTGDSGYTF. The CDR3 region has the DNA TGTGCCAGCACCTTCGGGACAGGGGACAGTGGCTACACCTTC.

This clonotype came up a few times. The rearrangement joins TRBV7-9 to TRBJ2-1; 9 bases agree with TRBD2. The CDR3 contains 15 residues. Trimming cost V 2 bases and J 5 bases; bases outside gene matches: 4. Germline CDR1 is SEHNR and CDR2 is FQNEAQ (reference sequence). The CDR3 here is CASSLSAGGNNEQFF. In DNA form, the CDR3 reads TGTGCCAGCAGCTTATCTGCGGGGGGGAACAATGAGCAGTTCTTC.

In its sample, this clonotype was seen many times. The chain carries TRBV11-2 and TRBJ2-7; D is ambiguous. The CDR3 is 12 amino acids. V dropped 5 bases and J dropped 3 bases, with 8 bases sitting between them. Germline values: CDR1 SGHAT, CDR2 FQNNGV. The CDR3 region has the DNA TGTGCCAGCAGCCAAAATCTCTACGAGCAGTACTTC. Translating it yields CASSQNLYEQYF.

This clonotype appeared many times. V gene TRBV30 combines with J gene TRBJ2-1; 9 bases line up with TRBD1. The CDR3 has 13 amino acids. Trimming removed 4 bases from V and 7 bases from J; junction bases left unmatched: 5. Germline lookup yields CDR1 GTSNPN and CDR2 SVGIG (reference sequence). The CDR3 is CAWMRTGDNEQFF. The CDR3 nucleotides are TGTGCCTGGATGAGGACAGGGGATAATGAGCAGTTCTTC.

The chain links TRBV11-2 to TRBJ1-4; 11 bases align to TRBD1. This CDR3 has 14 residues. Germline V CDR1 and CDR2: SGHAT, FQNNGV. Trimming removed 5 bases from V and 8 bases from J; junction bases left unmatched: 4. The CDR3, as DNA: TGTGCCAGCAGCCGGGACAGGGGGGGGGAAAAACTGTTTTTT. Its translation: CASSRDRGGEKLFF.

This clonotype was detected ten times or more. The chain combines TRBV5-1 with TRBJ1-1; a weak D match, TRBD1 (5 bases). The CDR3 covers 13 residues. Germline V gives CDR1 SGHRS, CDR2 YFSETQ. V lost 4 bases and J lost 7, with 14 bases in between. CDR3 amino acids: CASSEPAGGEAFF. As DNA, the CDR3 is TGCGCCAGCAGCGAACCGGCCGGGGGTGAAGCTTTCTTT.

The gene calls are TRBV6-2 or TRBV6-3 and TRBJ1-2; 9 nucleotides match TRBD1. The V gene end was trimmed by 6 bases and the J gene end by 6 bases; junction bases not matched to a gene: 8. The CDR3 loop spans 14 amino acids. Germline values: CDR1 MNHEY, CDR2 SVGEGT. The CDR3 sequence is CASSETGTGHGYTF. CDR3 bases: TGTGCCAGCAGCGAGACCGGGACAGGGCATGGCTACACCTTC.

The J gene is TRBJ1-5, the V gene TRBV28, with TRBD1 as a possible D gene (5 bases). The V gene lost 2 bases and the J gene lost 9 bases, with 20 bases spanning the gap. This CDR3 has 16 residues. Germline CDR1 MDHEN, CDR2 SYDVKM. CDR3 sequence (DNA): TGTGCCAGCAGTTTAAGGGTTTGGGGTCCGGGGGGGCCCCAGCATTTT. Translation gives CASSLRVWGPGGPQHF.